The rows below give T cell receptor beta chains drawn from one sample of a study of siplizumab effects on memory and regulatory T cells. Produced via immunoSEQ multiplex PCR; TCRdb's table is partial and in-frame only. The table includes roughly 120,000 clones, about 95% detected once. Sequenced sample: non-Treg CD4+ T cells sorted from blood. The receptors were sampled from a human donor in good health. CDR3s include the opening cysteine and the closing phenylalanine or tryptophan. Fields, in order: D gene, clone size, J gene, V gene, CDR3 DNA, CDR3 protein. D genes are given only for firm matches. Some rows mark clone size as missing; the rest say once, few, many or name a class of expanded clone.

d_call: TRBD1; clone_size: once; j_call: TRBJ1-3; v_call: TRBV9; cdr3_nt: TGTGCCAGCAGCGTTTCCGTGACAGGGGCAGAAAACACCATATATTTT; cdr3_aa: CASSVSVTGAENTIYF
d_call: -; clone_size: once; j_call: TRBJ2-1; v_call: TRBV7-3; cdr3_nt: TGTGCCAGCAGCTGGACTGACAGCTCCTACAATGAGCAGTTCTTC; cdr3_aa: CASSWTDSSYNEQFF
d_call: TRBD1; clone_size: -; j_call: TRBJ1-4; v_call: TRBV5-1; cdr3_nt: TGCGCCAGCAGCTTGGACAGGGGGACTAATGAAAAACTGTTTTTT; cdr3_aa: CASSLDRGTNEKLFF
d_call: -; clone_size: -; j_call: TRBJ2-3; v_call: TRBV18; cdr3_nt: TGTGCCAGCTCACCACTAATGGAGGTGGATACGCAGTATTTT; cdr3_aa: CASSPLMEVDTQYF
d_call: TRBD1; clone_size: -; j_call: TRBJ2-4; v_call: TRBV6-4; cdr3_nt: TGTGCCAGCAGTGGCCAACAGGGGGCGGCCAAAAACATTCAGTACTTC; cdr3_aa: CASSGQQGAAKNIQYF
d_call: -; clone_size: -; j_call: TRBJ1-1; v_call: TRBV29-1; cdr3_nt: TGCAGCGTTGACAGTACCATGAACACTGAAGCTTTCTTT; cdr3_aa: CSVDSTMNTEAFF
d_call: -; clone_size: -; j_call: TRBJ2-5; v_call: TRBV19; cdr3_nt: TGTGCCAGTAGTATCGAGCAGGGAACCCAGTACTTC; cdr3_aa: CASSIEQGTQYF
d_call: -; clone_size: -; j_call: TRBJ2-1; v_call: TRBV5-1; cdr3_nt: TGCGCCAGCAGCTCTCAGGCGGTATACAATGAGCAGTTCTTC; cdr3_aa: CASSSQAVYNEQFF
d_call: -; clone_size: -; j_call: TRBJ2-5; v_call: TRBV6-5; cdr3_nt: TGTGCCAGCAGACGGACACCGACCCTCCAAGAGACCCAGTACTTC; cdr3_aa: CASRRTPTLQETQYF
d_call: -; clone_size: -; j_call: TRBJ2-7; v_call: TRBV5-1; cdr3_nt: TGCGCCAGCAGCTTGGCCGCGGACGCCCACTACGAGCAGTACTTC; cdr3_aa: CASSLAADAHYEQYF
d_call: -; clone_size: once; j_call: TRBJ2-6; v_call: TRBV18; cdr3_nt: TGTGCCAGCTCACCATACAGACACTCTGGGGCCAACGTCCTGACTTTC; cdr3_aa: CASSPYRHSGANVLTF
d_call: -; clone_size: -; j_call: TRBJ2-5; v_call: TRBV19; cdr3_nt: TGTGCCAGTACCCCGAACTCAGGAGGAGAGACCCAGTACTTC; cdr3_aa: CASTPNSGGETQYF
d_call: -; clone_size: few; j_call: TRBJ1-1; v_call: TRBV7-9; cdr3_nt: TGTGCCAGCAGCTTAGATCGGGACACTGAAGCTTTCTTT; cdr3_aa: CASSLDRDTEAFF
d_call: -; clone_size: -; j_call: TRBJ2-2; v_call: TRBV5-1; cdr3_nt: TGCGCCAGCAGCCCGCTTAGCCCGAACACCGGGGAGCTGTTTTTT; cdr3_aa: CASSPLSPNTGELFF
d_call: -; clone_size: -; j_call: TRBJ2-1; v_call: TRBV5-4; cdr3_nt: TGTGCCAGCAGCCCCCAGACCATTAGCTCCTACAATGAGCAGTTCTTC; cdr3_aa: CASSPQTISSYNEQFF
d_call: TRBD2; clone_size: -; j_call: TRBJ2-7; v_call: TRBV19; cdr3_nt: TGTGCCAGTAGTATAGGTGGTAGCGGGAGCTACGAGCAGTACTTC; cdr3_aa: CASSIGGSGSYEQYF
d_call: -; clone_size: -; j_call: TRBJ1-1; v_call: TRBV7-9; cdr3_nt: TGTGCCAGCAGCTTAGCACAGGTGAACACTGAAGCTTTCTTT; cdr3_aa: CASSLAQVNTEAFF
d_call: -; clone_size: -; j_call: TRBJ1-1; v_call: TRBV5-1; cdr3_nt: TGCGCCAGCAGCAAGACAGCTCGGGGTACTGAAGCTTTCTTT; cdr3_aa: CASSKTARGTEAFF
d_call: -; clone_size: -; j_call: TRBJ2-2; v_call: TRBV25-1; cdr3_nt: TGTGCCAGCCCTCAACACCGAAATGAGGACACCGGGGAGCTGTTTTTT; cdr3_aa: CASPQHRNEDTGELFF
d_call: -; clone_size: -; j_call: TRBJ2-3; v_call: TRBV6-6; cdr3_nt: TGTGCCAGCAGTTTCAATGTGGGATGGGGCACAGATACGCAGTATTTT; cdr3_aa: CASSFNVGWGTDTQYF
d_call: -; clone_size: once; j_call: TRBJ1-1; v_call: TRBV13; cdr3_nt: TGTGCCAGCAGCTTAGACCTGGGCACTGAAGCTTTCTTT; cdr3_aa: CASSLDLGTEAFF
d_call: -; clone_size: -; j_call: TRBJ1-1; v_call: TRBV4-1; cdr3_nt: TGCGCCAGCAGCCCCCCCGGGGGGGGGAACACTGAAGCTTTCTTT; cdr3_aa: CASSPPGGGNTEAFF
d_call: -; clone_size: -; j_call: TRBJ2-2; v_call: TRBV6-5; cdr3_nt: TGTGCCAGCAGTTACGACACCAACACCGGGGAGCTGTTTTTT; cdr3_aa: CASSYDTNTGELFF
d_call: TRBD2; clone_size: -; j_call: TRBJ2-1; v_call: TRBV6-8; cdr3_nt: TGTGCCAGCAGTTACCCTTATAGCGGGAGTTACAATGAGCAGTTCTTC; cdr3_aa: CASSYPYSGSYNEQFF
d_call: TRBD1; clone_size: -; j_call: TRBJ2-7; v_call: TRBV5-4; cdr3_nt: TGTGCCAGCAGCTTGAGGGACAGCTCCTACGAGCAGTACTTC; cdr3_aa: CASSLRDSSYEQYF
d_call: -; clone_size: -; j_call: TRBJ1-6; v_call: TRBV19; cdr3_nt: TGTGCCAGTAGAGGGGGTGAATTGGGTAATTCACCCCTCCACTTT; cdr3_aa: CASRGGELGNSPLHF
d_call: TRBD1; clone_size: -; j_call: TRBJ1-4; v_call: TRBV7-6; cdr3_nt: TGTGCCAGCAGCTTAGACAGGGGACTTAATGAAAAACTGTTTTTT; cdr3_aa: CASSLDRGLNEKLFF
d_call: -; clone_size: -; j_call: TRBJ2-7; v_call: TRBV6-1; cdr3_nt: TGTGCCATCAGTGAGTCGGGATACGAGCAGTACTTC; cdr3_aa: CAISESGYEQYF
d_call: -; clone_size: once; j_call: TRBJ2-2; v_call: TRBV10-3; cdr3_nt: TGTGCCATCAGTTCGTCAACCGGGGACACCGGGGAGCTGTTTTTT; cdr3_aa: CAISSSTGDTGELFF
d_call: -; clone_size: -; j_call: TRBJ2-7; v_call: TRBV5-1; cdr3_nt: TGCGCCAGCAGCTTGGTGGCAGACTCTACCTACGAGCAGTACTTC; cdr3_aa: CASSLVADSTYEQYF
d_call: -; clone_size: -; j_call: TRBJ1-3; v_call: TRBV6-5; cdr3_nt: TGTGCCAGCACATGGGGGGGGTCTTCTGGAAACACCATATATTTT; cdr3_aa: CASTWGGSSGNTIYF
d_call: -; clone_size: -; j_call: TRBJ1-5; v_call: TRBV5-1; cdr3_nt: TGCGCCAGCAGCTTGGAAGGGATTAGCAATCAGCCCCAGCATTTT; cdr3_aa: CASSLEGISNQPQHF
d_call: TRBD1; clone_size: -; j_call: TRBJ1-2; v_call: TRBV2; cdr3_nt: TGTGCCAGCAGAGGCCACAGGGGGGACGGCTACACCTTC; cdr3_aa: CASRGHRGDGYTF
d_call: -; clone_size: -; j_call: TRBJ2-6; v_call: TRBV5-5; cdr3_nt: TGTGCCAGCAGCTTGGTAAGGACCGGAATCTTGGGGGCCAACGTCCTGACTTTC; cdr3_aa: CASSLVRTGILGANVLTF
d_call: -; clone_size: -; j_call: TRBJ2-5; v_call: TRBV1; cdr3_nt: TGCACCAGCAGCCCTGGACTAGCGGGGGGGCCCGAAGAGACCCAGTACTTC; cdr3_aa: CTSSPGLAGGPEETQYF
d_call: TRBD2; clone_size: -; j_call: TRBJ2-1; v_call: TRBV9; cdr3_nt: TGTGCCAGCAGCGTAACTTCCGGGACTAGCGGGAGAAAGAAAAGGGCGGTCAATGAGCAGTTCTTC; cdr3_aa: CASSVTSGTSGRKKRAVNEQFF
d_call: -; clone_size: -; j_call: TRBJ1-5; v_call: TRBV4-1; cdr3_nt: TGCGCCAGCAGCCAAGCGGGCCTTGCCCCGCCCCAGCATTTT; cdr3_aa: CASSQAGLAPPQHF
d_call: -; clone_size: -; j_call: TRBJ1-1; v_call: TRBV7-3; cdr3_nt: TGTGCCAGCAGCCTCCTTGGGAACACTGAAGCTTTCTTT; cdr3_aa: CASSLLGNTEAFF
d_call: -; clone_size: -; j_call: TRBJ2-2; v_call: TRBV10-2; cdr3_nt: TGCGCCAGCAGTGTGCTAGCGTTGAACACCGGGGAGCTGTTTTTT; cdr3_aa: CASSVLALNTGELFF
d_call: -; clone_size: -; j_call: TRBJ1-1; v_call: TRBV6-5; cdr3_nt: TGTGCCAGCGGTGAGCCCCTTCGGGGAACTGAAGCTTTCTTT; cdr3_aa: CASGEPLRGTEAFF
d_call: -; clone_size: once; j_call: TRBJ2-3; v_call: TRBV10-3; cdr3_nt: TGTGCCATCAGTGATTCGACAGCAGATACGCAGTATTTT; cdr3_aa: CAISDSTADTQYF
d_call: TRBD1; clone_size: -; j_call: TRBJ1-5; v_call: TRBV10-3; cdr3_nt: TGTGCCATCAGACAGGGGGGAGGCAATCAGCCCCAGCATTTT; cdr3_aa: CAIRQGGGNQPQHF
d_call: -; clone_size: -; j_call: TRBJ2-7; v_call: TRBV5-1; cdr3_nt: TGCGCCAGCAACCAGAATCCGGGGATTAACGCCCACGAGCAGTACTTC; cdr3_aa: CASNQNPGINAHEQYF
d_call: -; clone_size: -; j_call: TRBJ2-5; v_call: TRBV29-1; cdr3_nt: TGCAGCGTTGCCAGGGCAGGATTGGAGACCCAGTACTTC; cdr3_aa: CSVARAGLETQYF
d_call: -; clone_size: -; j_call: TRBJ1-5; v_call: TRBV10-3; cdr3_nt: TGTGCCACCTCACCTGAAGGCAATCAGCCCCAGCATTTT; cdr3_aa: CATSPEGNQPQHF
d_call: TRBD1; clone_size: -; j_call: TRBJ2-2; v_call: TRBV10-3; cdr3_nt: TGTGCCATCAGGGGCGGGACAGGGACTGGCGGGGAGCTGTTTTTT; cdr3_aa: CAIRGGTGTGGELFF
d_call: -; clone_size: -; j_call: TRBJ1-2; v_call: TRBV18; cdr3_nt: TGTGCCAGCTCACCACGGGGGGCGCAAAACTATGGCTACACCTTC; cdr3_aa: CASSPRGAQNYGYTF
d_call: -; clone_size: -; j_call: TRBJ1-5; v_call: TRBV27; cdr3_nt: TGTGCCAGCAGTTTTGTCGGGCAGCCCCAGCATTTT; cdr3_aa: CASSFVGQPQHF
d_call: TRBD1; clone_size: once; j_call: TRBJ2-1; v_call: TRBV6-1; cdr3_nt: TGTGCCAGCAGTAAGGACAGGGGCTCCTACAATGAGCAGTTCTTC; cdr3_aa: CASSKDRGSYNEQFF